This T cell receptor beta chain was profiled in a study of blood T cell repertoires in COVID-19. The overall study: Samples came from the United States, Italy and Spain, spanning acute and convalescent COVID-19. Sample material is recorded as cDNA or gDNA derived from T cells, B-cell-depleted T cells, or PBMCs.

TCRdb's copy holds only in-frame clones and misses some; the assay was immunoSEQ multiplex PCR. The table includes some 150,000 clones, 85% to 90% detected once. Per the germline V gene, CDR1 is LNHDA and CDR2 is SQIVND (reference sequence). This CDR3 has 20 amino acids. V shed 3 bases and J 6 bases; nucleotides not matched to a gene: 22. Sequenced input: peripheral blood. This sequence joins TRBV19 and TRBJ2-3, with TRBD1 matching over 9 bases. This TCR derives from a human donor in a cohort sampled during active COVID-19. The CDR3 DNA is TGTGCCAGTAGTATTTACGCCCCTTTACAGGGGGCCCCCCGAGGGGATACGCAGTATTTT. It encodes CASSIYAPLQGAPRGDTQYF.